Listed below are T cell receptor beta chains from one sample, sequenced in a study of CD8+CD57+ T cells in acquired aplastic anemia. TCRdb reprocessed the reads with MiXCR, giving one entry per CDR3 protein. The table lists 150,000 to 200,000 distinct CDR3 sequences, 63% of them singletons. Material for sequencing was sorted CD4+, CD8+, or CD8+CD57+ T cells (not recorded which) from PBMCs. The receptors come from a human donor in good health. Each CDR3 is given with its conserved first and last residue.

v_call cdr3_aa
TRBV10-3 CAIRTGGNYGYTF
TRBV7-3 CASSQPQGLAHEQYF
TRBV9 CASSIDRAGGSYNEQFF
TRBV29-1 CSVGDRIYGYTF
TRBV12-3/TRBV12-4 CASSLAGQPTDTQYF
TRBV20-1 CSAVPLAGGQYF
TRBV5-1 CASSRQGQGDSPLHF
TRBV7-8 CASSQTGTSGRTTGELFF
TRBV18 CASSPLAGADEQFF
TRBV7-9 CASSLRRDTEAFF
TRBV27 CASSLTTGTPSPYEQYF
TRBV6-2/TRBV6-3 CASSYSGGLTDTQYF
TRBV5-1 CASRDDSHNEQFF
TRBV6-4 CASSDLAGAYNEQFF
TRBV7-9 CAMAFRGEQYF
TRBV15 CATSGGLAGARETQYF
TRBV5-1 CVSSLGANTEAFF
TRBV5-1 CASSMDRPNTEAFF
TRBV3-1 CASRGTSGGPRGETQYF
TRBV7-2 CASRLTSGPSYEQYF
TRBV19 CASSLAGTGGSEAFF
TRBV11-2 CASSPRLLGSYNEQFF
TRBV9 CASSGSTSGRLDNEQFF
TRBV12-3/TRBV12-4 CASRPSDRNEQYF
TRBV2 CASSAQDRPNSPLHF
TRBV7-8 CASSLLVSYEQYF
TRBV2 CASTPRAYTDTQYF
TRBV5-8 CASSLVAGTYGYTF
TRBV12-3/TRBV12-4 CASSLVRGQVNTGELFF
TRBV7-9 CASSGRTSGRGETQYF
TRBV19 CASSRSSSGNTIYF
TRBV5-4 CASSIDRTDTEAFF
TRBV20-1 CSATEPGLHSEQYF
TRBV7-7 CASSGRGSYEQYF
TRBV7-9 CASSLRQGFGYTF
TRBV15 CATSREYGQNYGYTF
TRBV11-1 CTSRGRPRYNEQFF
TRBV14 CASSQVNPRTQYF
TRBV7-3 CASSYRGLGGGDTQYF
TRBV10-3 CAALGVSVNEQFF
TRBV4-3 CASSPEAVSSYNEQFF
TRBV7-9 CASRPGQGESPLHF
TRBV30 CAWSVTGTNLAKNIQYF
TRBV6-5 CASKGASSLQPAYEQYF
TRBV19 CASQAEGLAYNEQFF
TRBV10-3 CAISDPGQRGDYGYTF
TRBV7-2 CASSASIGGGNTIYF
TRBV5-4 CASSRQGASDEQYF
TRBV12-3/TRBV12-4 CASSLSNHWGEQYF
TRBV15 CATSSPTSGRSNEQFF
TRBV20-1 CSARRTGVNGYTF
TRBV9 CASSLDYRNYEQYF
TRBV12-3/TRBV12-4 CASSRGDGYTF